Shown below are 5 T cell receptor beta chains from a single sample sequenced in a study of blood T cell repertoires in COVID-19. TCRdb keeps only in-frame clones here, not all; method: immunoSEQ multiplex PCR. The profile shows over 130,000 clones, around 88% of them singletons. Sequenced input: peripheral blood. All receptors come from a human donor in a cohort sampled during active COVID-19.

This clone came up once. The V gene is TRBV25-1, the J gene TRBJ2-3, with 10 bases matching TRBD1. Germline loops: CDR1 MGHDK, CDR2 SYGVNS. CDR3 length: 18 amino acids. Trimming removed 9 bases from V and 4 bases from J; junction bases left unmatched: 19. The CDR3 region has the DNA TGTGCCAGTACTGAACGAAAGGAGGAGACAGGGGGCTCAGATACGCAGTATTTT. Translating gives CASTERKEETGGSDTQYF.

CDR3 sequence (DNA): TGTGCCAGCAAAACAGAGGCCGGGGGAGGGGAGCTGTTTTTT. This codes for CASKTEAGGGELFF. The J gene is TRBJ2-2, the V gene TRBV27, with a weak D call TRBD2 (6 bases). CDR3 size: 14 residues. Germline V gives CDR1 MNHEY, CDR2 SMNVEV (reference sequence). The V and J ends lost 7 bases and 8 bases respectively, with 17 bases between them.

In this sample, this clone turned up once. The chain joins TRBV15 to TRBJ2-4; 15 nucleotides align to TRBD2. The V gene's germline CDR1 is LNHNV and CDR2 YYDKDF (reference sequence). This CDR3 is 19 amino acids long. The ends lost 5 bases at V and 0 bases at J; junction bases unmatched: 8. CDR3 nucleotides: TGTGCCACCAGCCCGGGACTAGCGGGGGGTCCTGCAGCCAAAAACATTCAGTACTTC. It specifies CATSPGLAGGPAAKNIQYF.

V gene TRBV5-1 combines with J gene TRBJ1-4; tentatively, D is TRBD1 (6 bases). V was clipped by 5 bases and J by 10 bases, with 12 bases between them. The length of the CDR3 is 12 residues. Looked up from germline, CDR1 is SGHRS and CDR2 is YFSETQ. In DNA, the CDR3 is TGCGCCAGCAGTATCGACAGGCGAAAACTGTTTTTT. As protein: CASSIDRRKLFF.

This chain uses TRBV9 with TRBJ1-1; 7 positions agree with TRBD1. V shed 3 bases and J 1 base; nucleotides not matched to a gene: 9. The CDR3 is made up of 16 amino acids. Germline values: CDR1 SGDLS, CDR2 YYNGEE. CDR3 DNA sequence: TGTGCCAGCAGCGCTCCCAGGGGGGACACGAACACTGAAGCTTTCTTT. Translating it yields CASSAPRGDTNTEAFF. The full variable domain, in which reference TRBV9 and TRBJ1-1 provide the parts outside the CDR3, is DSGVTQTPKHLITATGQRVTLRCSPRSGDLSVYWYQQSLDQGLQFLIQYYNGEERAKGNILERFSAQQFPDLHSELNLSSLELGDSALYFCASSAPRGDTNTEAFFGQGTRLTVV.